The clone carrying this T cell receptor (beta chain) was observed a handful of times. Its specificity is unknown. The data stem from a study of human T cells and chemical hapten exposure. Across the study: Patients' scalps got diphenylcyclopropenone weekly throughout the approximately 25-week study. Study findings and constraints: Controls had significantly fewer large CDR3 similarity clusters than were formed by expanded TCRs.

Time point of the sample: patch test 1, 2 weeks after DPC sensitization. The treatment: therapeutic diphenylcyclopropenone sensitization with weekly scalp DPC. Looked up from germline, CDR1 is ENHRY and CDR2 is SYGVKD. This CDR3 spans 14 amino acids. The V and J ends lost 3 bases and 3 bases respectively, with 11 bases between them. In the library, unique molecular identifiers were attached to individual cDNA molecules. Authors' analysis steps: Sample TCR totals centred on a median of approximately 96,000, ranging about 20,000 to 700,000. A single record per CDR3 protein comes from TCRdb applying MiXCR to the RACE reads. The V and J calls and clone size are TCRdb's, not the authors'. Among approximately 77,000 distinct CDR3 sequences listed, around 7% were seen once.

The clonotype originates from a woman in her 30s with alopecia areata. Some clones in this sample may be carry-over from other donors' samples. This chain uses TRBV10-3 with TRBJ1-2, with a possible D match to TRBD1 (5 bases). The sample consisted of whole blood, taken in connection with sensitization to the hapten diphenylcyclopropenone (DPC). The CDR3: CAISEGGAHYGYTF. The CDR3 DNA sequence: TGTGCCATCAGTGAAGGAGGGGCTCACTATGGCTACACCTTC.